Listed below are T cell receptor beta chains from one sample, sequenced in a study of blood T cells in healthy people across ages. Each CDR3 protein is one row after TCRdb ran MiXCR on the 5' RACE reads. Here the sample spans about 1.6 million distinct CDR3 sequences, approximately 32% being singletons. Sequencing was performed on blood. Every receptor here comes from a woman aged 30 to 39 in good health. Each CDR3 is given with its conserved first and last residue. Each record gives: J gene, V gene, CDR3 protein.

J gene: TRBJ1-6
V gene: TRBV18
CDR3 protein: CASHQGGENSPLHF

J gene: TRBJ1-1
V gene: TRBV6-1
CDR3 protein: CASRLAGQGPLPNTEAFF

J gene: TRBJ1-2
V gene: TRBV7-9
CDR3 protein: CASSLQGVFGYTF

J gene: TRBJ1-2
V gene: TRBV5-1
CDR3 protein: CASSLEQPSRGYTF

J gene: TRBJ2-7
V gene: TRBV2
CDR3 protein: CASYLETGTNEQYF

J gene: TRBJ2-3
V gene: TRBV24-1
CDR3 protein: CATSDLNTGYTDTQYF

J gene: TRBJ2-7
V gene: TRBV15
CDR3 protein: CATSSYRLSSYEQYF

J gene: TRBJ1-2
V gene: TRBV7-6
CDR3 protein: CASSSYGGKGYGYTF

J gene: TRBJ2-3
V gene: TRBV20-1
CDR3 protein: CSANLAVGATDTQYF

J gene: TRBJ1-5
V gene: TRBV5-1
CDR3 protein: CASSPLGTGGLPQHF

J gene: TRBJ2-1
V gene: TRBV27
CDR3 protein: CASSLGQMLFNEQFF

J gene: TRBJ2-1
V gene: TRBV7-9
CDR3 protein: CASSLVVKEQFF

J gene: TRBJ2-7
V gene: TRBV20-1
CDR3 protein: CSAPRQAPYEQYF

J gene: TRBJ1-2
V gene: TRBV20-1
CDR3 protein: CSARARLWPNYGYTF

J gene: TRBJ1-5
V gene: TRBV20-1
CDR3 protein: CSAEDSQSNQPQHF

J gene: TRBJ1-6
V gene: TRBV7-9
CDR3 protein: CATQGIDSPLHF

J gene: TRBJ1-6
V gene: TRBV7-9
CDR3 protein: CASSFTESGSPLHF

J gene: TRBJ2-3
V gene: TRBV4-1
CDR3 protein: CASSQSSIGGPDTQYF

J gene: TRBJ1-2
V gene: TRBV21-1
CDR3 protein: CASSKVNIRGGYTF

J gene: TRBJ1-2
V gene: TRBV4-1
CDR3 protein: CASSHPLGDINYGYTF

J gene: TRBJ1-2
V gene: TRBV2
CDR3 protein: CASSVLGAGGYTF

J gene: TRBJ2-7
V gene: TRBV15
CDR3 protein: CATSSTGQVSYEQYF

J gene: TRBJ2-2
V gene: TRBV4-1
CDR3 protein: CASSQVRTVQPGELFF

J gene: NA
V gene: TRBV6-1
CDR3 protein: CASSSRTPGRYEQYF

J gene: TRBJ2-7
V gene: TRBV29-1
CDR3 protein: CSVAGTGLGYEQYF

J gene: TRBJ1-5
V gene: TRBV28
CDR3 protein: CASSFPRTGSQPQHF

J gene: TRBJ2-1
V gene: TRBV9
CDR3 protein: CASSVSAGRSYNEQFF

J gene: TRBJ2-7
V gene: TRBV7-9
CDR3 protein: CASSPLGRHEQYF

J gene: TRBJ2-7
V gene: TRBV20-1
CDR3 protein: CSARIGSPKSYEQYF

J gene: TRBJ2-7
V gene: TRBV7-8
CDR3 protein: CASSLRAGGPPHEQYF

J gene: TRBJ2-7
V gene: TRBV28
CDR3 protein: CASALAEGLSYEQYF

J gene: TRBJ2-3
V gene: TRBV15
CDR3 protein: CATAGSRADTQYF

J gene: TRBJ2-7
V gene: TRBV15
CDR3 protein: CATSRGTGGTYEQYF

J gene: TRBJ1-6
V gene: TRBV15
CDR3 protein: CATSRLPDSHQSPLHF

J gene: TRBJ1-2
V gene: TRBV6-1
CDR3 protein: CASRVAGQGLYGYTF

J gene: TRBJ1-1
V gene: TRBV2
CDR3 protein: CASSGISANTEAFF

J gene: TRBJ2-6
V gene: TRBV7-9
CDR3 protein: CASSLTKLAGRAGANVLTF

J gene: TRBJ2-3
V gene: TRBV20-1
CDR3 protein: CSALDRGGADTQYF

J gene: TRBJ2-3
V gene: TRBV20-1
CDR3 protein: CSARDPRDGTDTQYF

J gene: TRBJ2-5
V gene: TRBV6-2/TRBV6-3
CDR3 protein: CASSYGTALGAQYF

J gene: TRBJ2-5
V gene: TRBV20-1
CDR3 protein: CSARIQEPGETQYF

J gene: TRBJ2-3
V gene: TRBV15
CDR3 protein: CATSSHQKPDTQYF

J gene: TRBJ2-5
V gene: TRBV27
CDR3 protein: CASSSGTVGETQYF

J gene: TRBJ1-2
V gene: TRBV15
CDR3 protein: CATSGRQGAGGYTF

J gene: TRBJ1-5
V gene: TRBV28
CDR3 protein: CASSYDRVGQPQHF

J gene: TRBJ2-3
V gene: TRBV7-9
CDR3 protein: CASSSTGTSQDTQYF

J gene: TRBJ1-5
V gene: TRBV29-1
CDR3 protein: CSVGQGEQPQHF

J gene: TRBJ2-7
V gene: TRBV9
CDR3 protein: CASSAFSGFPYEQYF

J gene: TRBJ1-4
V gene: TRBV10-3
CDR3 protein: CAISESRGDIQVTNEKLFF

J gene: TRBJ2-3
V gene: TRBV10-3
CDR3 protein: CAISASGGSTDTQYF

J gene: TRBJ2-1
V gene: TRBV11-1
CDR3 protein: CASSPTAVHPYNEQFF

J gene: TRBJ2-1
V gene: TRBV7-9
CDR3 protein: CASITGTGINEQFF

J gene: TRBJ2-7
V gene: TRBV18
CDR3 protein: CASSAQGGHERSSYEQYF

J gene: TRBJ2-7
V gene: TRBV5-1
CDR3 protein: CARRGRQYEQYF